This TCR beta chain was identified during a study of OX40 agonist ivuxolimab in advanced cancers. Turning to the study itself: Patients undergoing dose escalation presented with hepatocellular carcinoma, melanoma, renal cell or head and neck cancer. The mean age was roughly 60 years, ranging from about 20 to 79, with more than 70% of participants male.

Clones were read by immunoSEQ multiplex PCR, and TCRdb kept only the in-frame ones, dropping some. Altogether fewer than 50,000 clones are present, just under 90% being singletons, with the ten largest covering roughly 33%. Points from the study as a whole: At 0.1 to 3.0 mg/kg, clonal expansion of CD4+ and CD8+ blood T cells had occurred by week 6. Undetermined was the antigen specificity of the expanded peripheral T cells.

As for this clone: As yet, its antigen is unknown.

V was clipped by 3 bases and J by 7 bases, with 16 bases between them. The germline CDR1 and CDR2 sequences are SEHNR and FQNEAQ (reference sequence). The CDR3 covers 16 residues. The V gene is TRBV7-9, the J gene TRBJ1-6; the D gene is possibly TRBD1 (6 bases). This sequence originates from an adult with an advanced solid tumor such as melanoma, head and neck, liver or kidney cancer. Sequenced material: CD4+ or CD8+ T cells sorted from blood, taken in a trial of the OX40 agonist ivuxolimab. The CDR3 nucleotides read TGTGCCAGCAGCTTTGGACAGACGCTAGGAAATTCACCCCTCCACTTT. It translates to CASSFGQTLGNSPLHF.